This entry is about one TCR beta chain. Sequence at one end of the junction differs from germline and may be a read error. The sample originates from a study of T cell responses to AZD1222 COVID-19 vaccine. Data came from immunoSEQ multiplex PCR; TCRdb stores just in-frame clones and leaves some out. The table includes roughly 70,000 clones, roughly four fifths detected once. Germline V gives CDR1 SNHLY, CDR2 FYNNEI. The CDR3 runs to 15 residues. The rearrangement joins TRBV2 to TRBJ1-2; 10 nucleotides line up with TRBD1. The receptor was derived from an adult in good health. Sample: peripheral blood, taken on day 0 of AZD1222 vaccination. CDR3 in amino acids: CASSEDRGLGYGYTF. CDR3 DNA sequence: TGTGCCAGCAGCGAAGACAGGGGGCTTGGCTATGGCTACACCTTC.